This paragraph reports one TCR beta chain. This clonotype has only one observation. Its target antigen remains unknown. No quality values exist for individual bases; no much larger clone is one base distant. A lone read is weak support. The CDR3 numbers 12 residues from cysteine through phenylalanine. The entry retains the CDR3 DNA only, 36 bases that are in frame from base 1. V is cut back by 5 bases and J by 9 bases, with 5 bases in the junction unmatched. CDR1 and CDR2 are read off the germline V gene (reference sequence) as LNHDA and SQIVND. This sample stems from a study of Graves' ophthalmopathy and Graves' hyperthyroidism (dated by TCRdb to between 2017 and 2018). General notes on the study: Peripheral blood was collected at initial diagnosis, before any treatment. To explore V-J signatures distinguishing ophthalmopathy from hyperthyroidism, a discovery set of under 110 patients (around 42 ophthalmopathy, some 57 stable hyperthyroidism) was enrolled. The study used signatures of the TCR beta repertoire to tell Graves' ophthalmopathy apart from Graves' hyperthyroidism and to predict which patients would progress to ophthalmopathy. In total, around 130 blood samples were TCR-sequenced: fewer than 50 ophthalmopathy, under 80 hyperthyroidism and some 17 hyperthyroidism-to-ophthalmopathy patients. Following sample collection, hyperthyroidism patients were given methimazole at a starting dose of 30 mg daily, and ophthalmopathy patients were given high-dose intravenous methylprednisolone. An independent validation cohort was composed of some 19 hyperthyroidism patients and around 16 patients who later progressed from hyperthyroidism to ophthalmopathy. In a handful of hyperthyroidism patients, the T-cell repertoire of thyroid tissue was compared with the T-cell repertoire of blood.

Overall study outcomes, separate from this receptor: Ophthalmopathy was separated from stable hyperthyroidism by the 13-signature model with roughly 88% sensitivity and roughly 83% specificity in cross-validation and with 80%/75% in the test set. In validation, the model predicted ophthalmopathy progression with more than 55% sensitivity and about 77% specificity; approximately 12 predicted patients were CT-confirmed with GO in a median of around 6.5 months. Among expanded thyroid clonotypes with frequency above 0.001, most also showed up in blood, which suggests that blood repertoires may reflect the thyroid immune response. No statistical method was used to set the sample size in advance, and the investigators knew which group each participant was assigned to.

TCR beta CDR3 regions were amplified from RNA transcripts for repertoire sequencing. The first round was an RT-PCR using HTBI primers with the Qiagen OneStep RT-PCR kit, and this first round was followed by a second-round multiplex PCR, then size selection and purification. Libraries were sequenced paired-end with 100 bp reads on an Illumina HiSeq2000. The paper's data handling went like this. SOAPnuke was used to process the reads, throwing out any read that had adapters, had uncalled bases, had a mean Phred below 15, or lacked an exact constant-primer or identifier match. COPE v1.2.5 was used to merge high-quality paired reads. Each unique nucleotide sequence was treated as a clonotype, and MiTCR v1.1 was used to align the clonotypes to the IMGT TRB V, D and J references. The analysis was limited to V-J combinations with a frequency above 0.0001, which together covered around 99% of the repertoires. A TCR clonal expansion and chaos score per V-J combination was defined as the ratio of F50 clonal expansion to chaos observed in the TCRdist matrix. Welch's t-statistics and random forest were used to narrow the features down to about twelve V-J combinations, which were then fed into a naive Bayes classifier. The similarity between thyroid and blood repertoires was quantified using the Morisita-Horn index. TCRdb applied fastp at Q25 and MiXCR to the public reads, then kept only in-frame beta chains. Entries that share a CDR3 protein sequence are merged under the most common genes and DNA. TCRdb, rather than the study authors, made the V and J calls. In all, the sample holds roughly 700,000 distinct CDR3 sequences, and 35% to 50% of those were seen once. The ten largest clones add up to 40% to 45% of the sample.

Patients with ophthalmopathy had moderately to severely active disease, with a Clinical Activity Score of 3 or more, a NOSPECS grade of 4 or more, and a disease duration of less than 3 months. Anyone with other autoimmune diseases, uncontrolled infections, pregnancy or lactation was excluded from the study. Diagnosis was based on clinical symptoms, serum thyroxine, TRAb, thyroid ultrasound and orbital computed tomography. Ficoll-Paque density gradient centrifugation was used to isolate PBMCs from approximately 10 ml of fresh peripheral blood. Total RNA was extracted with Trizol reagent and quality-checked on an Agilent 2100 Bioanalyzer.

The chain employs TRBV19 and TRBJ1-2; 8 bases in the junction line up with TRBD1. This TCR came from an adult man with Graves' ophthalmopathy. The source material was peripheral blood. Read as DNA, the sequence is TGTGCCAGTAGTGCGACAGGGGAGAGCTACACCTTC. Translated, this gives CASSATGESYTF.